This is a list of T cell receptor beta chains from one sample in a study of radiotherapy plus CTLA-4 blockade in lung cancer. Clones were sequenced by immunoSEQ multiplex PCR, and TCRdb holds only the in-frame ones, with some missing. This table holds 95,000 to 150,000 clones, around 89% found once. Material: peripheral blood, obtained from a patient treated with radiotherapy plus ipilimumab. The receptors originated from a human donor with non-small cell lung cancer that progressed on radiotherapy plus ipilimumab. Both conserved end residues are part of each CDR3. A D gene is named only where the DNA matches it firmly. Clone size is stated in some rows and not others, as once, few, many or a class when expanded.

clone size: NA; V gene: TRBV5-1; J gene: TRBJ2-7; CDR3 length: 15; D gene: NA; CDR3 protein: CASSLNPERTYEQYF; CDR3 DNA: TGCGCCAGCAGCCTAAACCCCGAAAGAACCTACGAGCAGTACTTC
clone size: NA; V gene: TRBV2; J gene: TRBJ2-7; CDR3 length: 14; D gene: TRBD1; CDR3 protein: CASRTGQVVYEQYF; CDR3 DNA: TGTGCCAGCAGGACGGGACAGGTAGTCTACGAGCAGTACTTC
clone size: NA; V gene: TRBV7-9; J gene: TRBJ2-7; CDR3 length: 14; D gene: NA; CDR3 protein: CASSPGEGAYEQYF; CDR3 DNA: TGTGCCAGCAGCCCGGGGGAGGGGGCGTACGAGCAGTACTTC
clone size: NA; V gene: TRBV25-1; J gene: TRBJ1-5; CDR3 length: 12; D gene: NA; CDR3 protein: CASSLGKQPQHF; CDR3 DNA: TGTGCCAGCAGTTTAGGGAAGCAGCCCCAGCATTTT
clone size: few; V gene: TRBV6-1; J gene: TRBJ2-7; CDR3 length: 17; D gene: NA; CDR3 protein: CASSEERSHTYSYEQYF; CDR3 DNA: TGTGCCAGCAGTGAAGAAAGGTCCCACACCTACTCCTACGAGCAGTACTTC
clone size: NA; V gene: TRBV19; J gene: TRBJ1-1; CDR3 length: 14; D gene: TRBD1; CDR3 protein: CASSLGQGATEAFF; CDR3 DNA: TGTGCCAGTAGTCTGGGACAGGGGGCGACTGAAGCTTTCTTT
clone size: NA; V gene: TRBV4-1; J gene: TRBJ2-5; CDR3 length: 16; D gene: TRBD1; CDR3 protein: CASSHKASGGEETQYF; CDR3 DNA: TGCGCCAGCAGCCATAAAGCCTCAGGGGGCGAAGAGACCCAGTACTTC
clone size: NA; V gene: TRBV19; J gene: TRBJ2-7; CDR3 length: 13; D gene: TRBD2; CDR3 protein: CASSISSGSRRDF; CDR3 DNA: TGTGCCAGTAGTATCAGTAGCGGGAGCCGGAGGGACTTC
clone size: NA; V gene: TRBV5-1; J gene: TRBJ1-1; CDR3 length: 17; D gene: NA; CDR3 protein: CASSFIPSGIGNTEAFF; CDR3 DNA: TGCGCCAGCAGCTTTATCCCCTCAGGGATAGGCAACACTGAAGCTTTCTTT
clone size: once; V gene: TRBV6-1; J gene: TRBJ1-4; CDR3 length: 15; D gene: NA; CDR3 protein: CASRPTWASNEKLFF; CDR3 DNA: TGTGCCAGCAGGCCAACTTGGGCATCTAATGAAAAACTGTTTTTT
clone size: NA; V gene: TRBV12-5; J gene: TRBJ1-1; CDR3 length: 15; D gene: NA; CDR3 protein: CASGDQRSMNTEAFF; CDR3 DNA: TGTGCTAGTGGCGACCAGAGGAGCATGAACACTGAAGCTTTCTTT
clone size: NA; V gene: TRBV27; J gene: TRBJ2-7; CDR3 length: 14; D gene: TRBD2; CDR3 protein: CASRRLAQPYEQYF; CDR3 DNA: TGTGCCAGCAGGCGACTAGCGCAACCCTACGAGCAGTACTTC
clone size: NA; V gene: TRBV11-3; J gene: TRBJ2-7; CDR3 length: 16; D gene: NA; CDR3 protein: CASSFLGGRETYEQYF; CDR3 DNA: TGTGCCAGCAGCTTTCTCGGAGGTAGGGAGACCTACGAGCAGTACTTC
clone size: NA; V gene: TRBV5-1; J gene: TRBJ1-2; CDR3 length: 14; D gene: NA; CDR3 protein: CASSLDRVGYGYTF; CDR3 DNA: TGCGCCAGCAGCTTGGACAGGGTAGGCTATGGCTACACCTTC
clone size: NA; V gene: TRBV14; J gene: TRBJ1-5; CDR3 length: 11; D gene: NA; CDR3 protein: CASNQNQPQHF; CDR3 DNA: TGTGCCAGCAACCAGAATCAGCCCCAGCATTTT
clone size: NA; V gene: TRBV6-6; J gene: TRBJ2-5; CDR3 length: 15; D gene: NA; CDR3 protein: CASSYGAGGGGTQYF; CDR3 DNA: TGTGCCAGCAGTTACGGAGCGGGTGGAGGGGGGACCCAGTACTTC
clone size: NA; V gene: TRBV5-1; J gene: TRBJ2-1; CDR3 length: 15; D gene: NA; CDR3 protein: CASSADGGSYNEQFF; CDR3 DNA: TGCGCCAGCAGCGCGGACGGTGGCTCCTACAATGAGCAGTTCTTC
clone size: NA; V gene: TRBV20-1; J gene: TRBJ2-3; CDR3 length: 11; D gene: NA; CDR3 protein: CSALATDTQYF; CDR3 DNA: TGCAGTGCCCTAGCCACAGATACGCAGTATTTT
clone size: NA; V gene: TRBV2; J gene: TRBJ2-7; CDR3 length: 14; D gene: NA; CDR3 protein: CASRITDVSYEQYF; CDR3 DNA: TGTGCCAGCAGGATTACCGACGTCTCCTACGAGCAGTACTTC
clone size: NA; V gene: TRBV27; J gene: TRBJ1-4; CDR3 length: 16; D gene: NA; CDR3 protein: CASSRFSTATNEKLFF; CDR3 DNA: TGTGCCAGCAGTCGGTTCTCGACGGCAACTAATGAAAAACTGTTTTTT
clone size: NA; V gene: TRBV5-1; J gene: TRBJ2-3; CDR3 length: 15; D gene: TRBD2; CDR3 protein: CASSLGASGSDTQYF; CDR3 DNA: TGCGCCAGCAGCTTGGGGGCTAGCGGGAGTGATACGCAGTATTTT
clone size: NA; V gene: TRBV7-9; J gene: TRBJ2-3; CDR3 length: 17; D gene: NA; CDR3 protein: CASSSPQGPSGTDTQYF; CDR3 DNA: TGTGCCAGCAGCTCCCCCCAGGGACCTAGCGGCACAGATACGCAGTATTTT
clone size: NA; V gene: TRBV5-1; J gene: TRBJ1-2; CDR3 length: 12; D gene: TRBD1; CDR3 protein: CASSLQGDGYTF; CDR3 DNA: TGCGCCAGCAGCTTACAGGGGGATGGCTACACCTTC
clone size: once; V gene: TRBV20-1; J gene: TRBJ1-1; CDR3 length: 11; D gene: NA; CDR3 protein: CSAWVNTEAFF; CDR3 DNA: TGCAGTGCTTGGGTGAACACTGAAGCTTTCTTT
clone size: NA; V gene: TRBV7-2; J gene: TRBJ2-3; CDR3 length: 17; D gene: TRBD2; CDR3 protein: CASSRLGTSGSRDTQYF; CDR3 DNA: TGTGCCAGCAGCCGACTTGGGACTAGCGGGAGTAGAGATACGCAGTATTTT
clone size: NA; V gene: TRBV5-1; J gene: TRBJ2-7; CDR3 length: 15; D gene: TRBD2; CDR3 protein: CASSLGGTSGYEQYF; CDR3 DNA: TGCGCCAGCAGCTTGGGTGGGACTAGCGGCTACGAGCAGTACTTC
clone size: NA; V gene: TRBV30; J gene: TRBJ2-7; CDR3 length: 14; D gene: NA; CDR3 protein: CAWGTGYRNHEQYF; CDR3 DNA: TGTGCCTGGGGGACTGGGTACAGGAACCACGAGCAGTACTTC
clone size: NA; V gene: TRBV30; J gene: TRBJ1-2; CDR3 length: 14; D gene: TRBD1; CDR3 protein: CAWRSRGQNYGYTF; CDR3 DNA: TGTGCCTGGAGGTCCAGGGGGCAGAACTATGGCTACACCTTC
clone size: NA; V gene: TRBV7-8; J gene: TRBJ2-7; CDR3 length: 17; D gene: TRBD1; CDR3 protein: CASSLDAGQAGAYEQYF; CDR3 DNA: TGTGCCAGCAGCTTAGATGCGGGACAGGCTGGAGCCTACGAGCAGTACTTC
clone size: NA; V gene: TRBV5-1; J gene: TRBJ1-1; CDR3 length: 14; D gene: NA; CDR3 protein: CASSYTALNTEAFF; CDR3 DNA: TGCGCCAGCAGCTATACAGCCCTGAACACTGAAGCTTTCTTT
clone size: NA; V gene: TRBV7-9; J gene: TRBJ1-4; CDR3 length: 15; D gene: NA; CDR3 protein: CASSSGLGINEKLFF; CDR3 DNA: TGTGCCAGCAGCTCGGGACTCGGTATTAATGAAAAACTGTTTTTT
clone size: NA; V gene: TRBV5-6; J gene: TRBJ1-2; CDR3 length: 14; D gene: NA; CDR3 protein: CASSLARGLAGYTF; CDR3 DNA: TGTGCCAGCAGCTTGGCTCGGGGGTTGGCTGGCTACACCTTC
clone size: NA; V gene: TRBV29-1; J gene: TRBJ2-3; CDR3 length: 15; D gene: NA; CDR3 protein: CSVEEAGFDRDTQYF; CDR3 DNA: TGCAGCGTTGAAGAGGCTGGGTTCGATCGAGATACGCAGTATTTT
clone size: NA; V gene: TRBV4-1; J gene: TRBJ2-1; CDR3 length: 15; D gene: TRBD2; CDR3 protein: CASSPGLAGVNEQFF; CDR3 DNA: TGCGCCAGCAGCCCGGGACTAGCGGGAGTCAATGAGCAGTTCTTC
clone size: NA; V gene: TRBV5-4; J gene: TRBJ2-2; CDR3 length: 14; D gene: NA; CDR3 protein: CATGSSPSTGELFF; CDR3 DNA: TGTGCCACGGGGAGCTCTCCCAGCACCGGGGAGCTGTTTTTT
clone size: NA; V gene: TRBV11-2; J gene: TRBJ2-7; CDR3 length: 15; D gene: TRBD1; CDR3 protein: CASSPRNRGQNEQYF; CDR3 DNA: TGTGCCAGCAGCCCCCGAAACAGGGGGCAAAACGAGCAGTACTTC
clone size: NA; V gene: TRBV7-3; J gene: TRBJ2-3; CDR3 length: 13; D gene: NA; CDR3 protein: CASSETNTDTQYF; CDR3 DNA: TGTGCCAGCAGCGAGACTAACACAGATACGCAGTATTTT
clone size: NA; V gene: TRBV6-6; J gene: TRBJ2-7; CDR3 length: 15; D gene: TRBD2; CDR3 protein: CASRIGGRGPYEQYF; CDR3 DNA: TGTGCCAGCAGAATCGGCGGGAGGGGGCCATACGAGCAGTACTTC
clone size: NA; V gene: TRBV5-4; J gene: TRBJ2-2; CDR3 length: 14; D gene: NA; CDR3 protein: CASSLRTNTGELFF; CDR3 DNA: TGTGCCAGCAGCTTACGGACGAACACCGGGGAGCTGTTTTTT
clone size: NA; V gene: TRBV2; J gene: TRBJ2-2; CDR3 length: 16; D gene: TRBD2; CDR3 protein: CAIGPSGRAGVGELFF; CDR3 DNA: TGTGCCATAGGACCGAGCGGGAGGGCCGGTGTCGGGGAGCTGTTTTTT
clone size: NA; V gene: TRBV5-1; J gene: TRBJ2-1; CDR3 length: 14; D gene: NA; CDR3 protein: CASSFNSVGNEQFF; CDR3 DNA: TGCGCCAGCAGCTTTAACTCGGTAGGGAATGAGCAGTTCTTC
clone size: NA; V gene: TRBV5-4; J gene: TRBJ2-1; CDR3 length: 17; D gene: TRBD2; CDR3 protein: CASSLASGSATYNEQFF; CDR3 DNA: TGTGCCAGCAGCTTGGCTAGCGGGAGTGCAACCTACAATGAGCAGTTCTTC